What follows are 14 T cell receptor beta chains derived from one specimen sequenced in a study of naive and memory T cell subsets. An equimolar mix of two oligonucleotides served as the beta constant-region primer for TRBC1 and TRBC2. Nested alpha and beta constant-region primers with the SP2 primer drove four PCR rounds on ligated cDNA. TCRdb fed the UMI-ligation and nested PCR reads into MiXCR, producing one record per CDR3 protein. In the table there are about 120,000 distinct CDR3 sequences, just over 35% of which are singletons. The specimen was central memory CD4+ T cells from blood. These receptors were collected from a human donor in good health.

A few counts support this clonotype. This chain uses TRBV11-1 with TRBJ2-1; 13 bases map to TRBD2. CDR1 and CDR2 (germline): SGHAT, FQDESV (reference sequence). Trimming took 1 base from V and 6 from J; bases not matched to a gene: 6. The CDR3 length is 17 residues. CDR3 coding DNA: TGTGCCAGCAGCTTAGGATTACTAGCGGGAGGGCGCAATGAGCAGTTCTTC. It translates to CASSLGLLAGGRNEQFF.

Of note for this clonotype: One end of the junction fails to match germline, which may point to a read error. The rearrangement joins TRBV4-1 to TRBJ2-2; D not resolved. CDR1 is MGHRA, CDR2 YSYEKL, per germline. The CDR3 is 16 amino acids. The CDR3 region has the DNA TGCGCCAGCAGCCACCGAGGACCACCGAACTCCGGGGAGCTGTTTTTT. Amino acids: CASSHRGPPNSGELFF.

The sample holds a few counts of this clonotype. The chain has TRBV20-1 and TRBJ2-6; TRBD1 agrees at 11 bases. The CDR3 contains 16 residues. With 5 bases clipped from V and 0 bases from J, the junction kept 3 bases outside the gene matches. Per the germline V gene, CDR1 is DFQATT and CDR2 is SNEGSKA (reference sequence). The CDR3 nucleotides are TGCAGTGCTGGAGGGACAGGGGGCTCTGGGGCCAACGTCCTGACTTTC. It translates to CSAGGTGGSGANVLTF.

V usage is TRBV29-1 and J usage is TRBJ1-5; a possible D gene is TRBD1 (5 bases). This CDR3 region has 13 residues. Trimming stripped 5 bases from V and 7 bases from J, with 15 bases between. Germline CDR1 SQVTM, CDR2 ANQGSEA. CDR3 in amino acids: CSVSLDRLQPQHF. CDR3 bases: TGCAGCGTTAGTCTTGACAGACTCCAGCCCCAGCATTTT.

This clonotype was counted a few times. The chain links TRBV24-1 to TRBJ2-3; D may be TRBD1 (5 bases). The CDR3 extends over 15 amino acids. The germline V gene has CDR1 KGHDR and CDR2 SFDVKD. Trimming removed 0 bases at V and 5 bases at J, with 11 bases between. The CDR3, as DNA: TGTGCCACCAGTGATTTGGGCAGGGAAGGAGATACGCAGTATTTT. Its protein product is CATSDLGREGDTQYF.

This clonotype has just a few counts. J is TRBJ1-2 and V is TRBV7-2; no reliable D call. The ends were cut back, 1 base at V and 7 bases at J, with 4 bases in the middle. Per germline, CDR1 SGHTA and CDR2 FQGNSA. The CDR3 totals 11 residues. The CDR3 region is CASSLVVGYTF. CDR3 coding DNA: TGTGCCAGCAGCTTAGTAGTTGGCTACACCTTC.

The CDR3 is CASSVGGAQNTEAFF. The CDR3 DNA sequence: TGTGCCAGCAGCGTAGGAGGGGCGCAGAACACTGAAGCTTTCTTT. The chain links TRBV9 to TRBJ1-1; TRBD1 might be the D (5 bases). The CDR3 totals 15 residues. V was pared by 0 bases and J by 1 base, with 10 bases between. Per the germline V gene, CDR1 is SGDLS and CDR2 is YYNGEE.

This clonotype was observed at least ten times. The chain is built from TRBV4-1 and TRBJ2-7; 8 bases align to TRBD1. The CDR3 runs 12 residues. Germline V gives CDR1 MGHRA, CDR2 YSYEKL. With V trimmed by 5 bases and J by 6 bases, 3 bases remained unmatched. CDR3 loop: CASSVTGGEQYF. The CDR3 DNA is TGCGCCAGCAGCGTTACAGGGGGCGAGCAGTACTTC.

This clonotype was detected only a few times. The rearrangement links TRBV29-1 to TRBJ2-1, with D unresolved. From germline, CDR1 is SQVTM and CDR2 ANQGSEA. This CDR3 comprises 13 residues. V was clipped by 0 bases and J by 8 bases, with 11 bases between them. CDR3 DNA sequence: TGCAGCGTTGAAGAAAATGGGTTCGATGAGCAGTTCTTC. Its translation is CSVEENGFDEQFF.

In its sample, this clonotype was seen a few times. The chain joins TRBV15 to TRBJ2-3, with 8 bases lining up with TRBD2. Germline-derived CDR1 and CDR2 are LNHNV and YYDKDF (reference sequence). V dropped 6 bases and J dropped 2; count of bases not matched to a gene: 31. CDR3 length: 23 residues. The CDR3 DNA reads TGTGCCACCAGACAGGGAAAGAGCGGGAGCCTCCCCAGGTCTTCTACCTCCACAGATACGCAGTATTTT. It specifies CATRQGKSGSLPRSSTSTDTQYF.

This clonotype was recorded many times. The chain couples TRBV28 to TRBJ2-3, with TRBD2 matching over 7 bases. This CDR3 region has 17 residues. V trimming: 3 bases; J trimming: 2 bases; junction bases outside the gene matches: 11. Germline V gene data show CDR1 as MDHEN and CDR2 as SYDVKM. This CDR3 reads CASSFTVREEHTDTQYF. The CDR3 nucleotides are TGTGCCAGCAGTTTCACCGTTCGGGAGGAGCACACAGATACGCAGTATTTT.

This clonotype was picked up many times. This chain joins TRBV16 and TRBJ2-5; D remains unclear. There are 13 residues in the CDR3. The germline V gene encodes CDR1 KGHSY and CDR2 FQNENV. The ends were cut back, 0 bases at V and 4 bases at J, with 6 bases in the middle. DNA of the CDR3: TGTGCCAGCAGCCAATCTAGGCGAGAGACCCAGTACTTC. It yields the protein CASSQSRRETQYF.

The chain joins TRBV30 to TRBJ2-7; D is possibly TRBD1 (5 bases). V lost 3 bases and J lost 2, with 14 bases in between. The CDR3 totals 14 residues. Germline V gene sequence: CDR1 GTSNPN, CDR2 SVGIG (reference sequence). The CDR3 region is CAWSGDRYTYEQYF. The CDR3, as DNA: TGTGCCTGGAGCGGCGACAGATACACCTACGAGCAGTACTTC.

This clonotype came up a few times. Here the CDR3 DNA reads TGTGCCAGCAGTTTACGGGCAGGCAGTAAGTTGGAGCAGTTCTTC. This sequence encodes CASSLRAGSKLEQFF. This chain uses TRBV28 with TRBJ2-1; no firm D call. V was cut by 2 bases and J by 10 bases, with 18 bases left in between. Germline assignment: CDR1 MDHEN and CDR2 SYDVKM. This CDR3 contains 15 residues.